These 20 T cell receptor beta chains were sequenced from one sample in a study of Graves' ophthalmopathy and Graves' hyperthyroidism. Scientists amplified the TCR beta CDR3 regions from RNA transcripts. HTBI-primed first-round RT-PCR preceded second-round multiplex PCR. TCRdb ran MiXCR on the multiplex PCR reads and lists one entry per CDR3 protein. The repertoire holds about 620,000 distinct CDR3 sequences, with approximately 22% as singletons. The specimen was peripheral blood. These receptors originate from a woman aged 18-29 years with stable Graves' hyperthyroidism. Some clones in this sample may be carry-over from other donors' samples.

CDR3 amino acids: CASSGGTASYEQYF. CDR3 DNA sequence: TGCGCCAGCAGTGGGGGGACAGCTTCCTACGAGCAGTACTTC. The rearrangement links TRBV10-2 to TRBJ2-7, with 7 bases fitting TRBD1. The V gene's germline CDR1 is WSHSY and CDR2 SAAADI. The CDR3 is 14 amino acids. Trimming at V came to 4 bases and at J to 1 base, leaving 4 bases not matched to a gene.

V gene TRBV11-2 combines with J gene TRBJ2-1; D perhaps matches TRBD1 (5 bases). V was clipped by 5 bases and J by 0 bases, with 11 bases between them. This CDR3 is 15 amino acids long. Germline loops: CDR1 SGHAT, CDR2 FQNNGV. CDR3 DNA sequence: TGTGCCAGCAGCAGACAGTCGGGCTCCTACAATGAGCAGTTCTTC. It codes for CASSRQSGSYNEQFF. The full variable domain, its missing parts supplied by reference TRBV11-2 and TRBJ2-1, is EAGVAQSPRYKIIEKRQSVAFWCNPISGHATLYWYQQILGQGPKLLIQFQNNGVVDDSQLPKDRFSAERLKGVDSTLKIQPAKLEDSAVYLCASSRQSGSYNEQFFGPGTRLTVL.

This clonotype was picked up many times. This rearrangement joins TRBV20-1 to TRBJ1-1, with no clear D. The germline CDR1 and CDR2 sequences are DFQATT and SNEGSKA (reference sequence). V lost 0 bases, J lost 0 bases, and 17 bases lay in between. CDR3 length: 17 amino acids. As DNA, the CDR3 is TGCAGTGCTAGAGATGCACGACCGGGGAGTATGAACACTGAAGCTTTCTTT. Its translation is CSARDARPGSMNTEAFF.

This clonotype was picked up many times. V is TRBV6-1 and J is TRBJ2-7, with D tentatively TRBD2 (6 bases). Trimming cost V 6 bases and J 5 bases, with 14 bases left between them. The CDR3 contains 13 residues. CDR1 and CDR2 (germline): MNHNS, SASEGT. DNA of the CDR3: TGTGCCAGCAGAGAGGGACTTTTCCACGAGCAGTACTTC. Translating gives CASREGLFHEQYF.

The CDR3 loop is CASSERGRNYEQYF. The CDR3 DNA follows: TGTGCCAGCAGTGAACGCGGCAGAAACTACGAGCAGTACTTC. The genes are TRBV6-1 and TRBJ2-7; D uncertain. This CDR3 spans 14 amino acids. Germline loops: CDR1 MNHNS, CDR2 SASEGT. Trimming pared 2 bases from V and 3 bases from J, leaving 11 bases between.

This clonotype has ten or more counts. This sequence joins TRBV20-1 and TRBJ2-5; D uncertain. Trimming cost V 0 bases and J 3 bases, with 5 bases left between them. This CDR3 is 12 amino acids long. CDR1 is DFQATT and CDR2 is SNEGSKA in the germline V gene (reference sequence). The CDR3 region has the DNA TGCAGTGCTAGAGAGGGCAAAGAGACCCAGTACTTC. This encodes CSAREGKETQYF.

Only a few counts were recorded for this clonotype. V usage is TRBV10-3 and J usage is TRBJ1-2, with D possibly TRBD1 on 5 matching bases. The CDR3 spans 13 residues. V lost 3 bases to trimming and J lost 8 bases, with 13 bases between them. The germline V gene has CDR1 ENHRY and CDR2 SYGVKD. Written as DNA, the CDR3 is TGTGCCATCAGTGAAGGGACTACGCGGGGCTACACCTTC. Its protein is CAISEGTTRGYTF.

This clonotype occurred many times. The chain couples TRBV20-1 to TRBJ2-7, with a weak D call TRBD2 (6 bases). The CDR3 has 12 residues. The V and J ends lost 5 bases and 4 bases respectively, with 12 bases between them. Germline V CDR1 and CDR2: DFQATT, SNEGSKA (reference sequence). CDR3 DNA: TGCAGTGCTCAGGCTAGCGAGTACGAGCAGTACTTC. Protein: CSAQASEYEQYF.

The chain recombines TRBV12-5 with TRBJ1-2; the D gene is possibly TRBD1 (6 bases). This CDR3 is 13 amino acids long. V was trimmed by 0 bases and J by 13 bases, leaving 15 bases between them. Germline assignment: CDR1 LGHNT and CDR2 FRNRAP. CDR3 in amino acids: CASGLVQGRSPTF. Written as DNA, the CDR3 is TGTGCTAGTGGTTTGGTACAGGGCCGCTCTCCCACCTTC. The entire variable domain, with the rest obtained from reference TRBV12-5 and TRBJ1-2, is as follows: DARVTQTPRHKVTEMGQEVTMRCQPILGHNTVFWYRQTMMQGLELLAYFRNRAPLDDSGMPKDRFSAEMPDATLATLKIQPSEPRDSAVYFCASGLVQGRSPTFGSGTRLTVV.

This clonotype was seen many times. The chain couples TRBV29-1 to TRBJ1-1; maybe TRBD1 (5 bases). Trimming shortened V by 4 bases and J by 1 base, and 10 bases separated the two germline ends. This CDR3 is 13 amino acids long. CDR1 is SQVTM, CDR2 ANQGSEA, per germline. CDR3 loop: CSVVRGWNTEAFF. CDR3 DNA: TGCAGCGTTGTAAGGGGTTGGAACACTGAAGCTTTCTTT.

This clonotype was recorded many times. The V call is TRBV12-3 or TRBV12-4, the J call TRBJ1-5; TRBD1 matches 7 bases. V shed 0 bases and J 9 bases; nucleotides not matched to a gene: 8. CDR3 length: 15 amino acids. DNA for the CDR3: TGTGCCAGCAGTTTAGCGACAGGGAGAGGTATGCCCCAGCATTTT. Translating gives CASSLATGRGMPQHF.

This clonotype came up many times. The genes are TRBV7-8 and TRBJ2-2; D not certain. The CDR3 loop spans 15 amino acids. Deletions cut 1 base from V and 1 base from J, with 7 bases between. Germline V gene data show CDR1 as SGHVS and CDR2 as FQNEAQ. CDR3 residues: CASSLVYQNTGELFF. CDR3 DNA sequence: TGTGCCAGCAGCTTAGTATATCAGAACACCGGGGAGCTGTTTTTT. Using reference TRBV7-8 and TRBJ2-2 for the parts outside the CDR3, the full variable domain is GAGVSQSPRYKVAKRGQDVALRCDPISGHVSLFWYQQALGQGPEFLTYFQNEAQLDKSGLPSDRFFAERPEGSVSTLKIQRTQQEDSAVYLCASSLVYQNTGELFFGEGSRLTVL.

This clonotype was recorded many times. The J gene is TRBJ2-5, the V gene TRBV16; TRBD1 matches 8 bases. The CDR3 covers 15 residues. Germline values: CDR1 KGHSY, CDR2 FQNENV. The junction had 4 bases not matched to a gene; V was cut back by 0 bases and J by 4 bases. The CDR3 DNA reads as TGTGCCAGCAGCCAATCCTCCGGGACAGGAGAGACCCAGTACTTC. It specifies CASSQSSGTGETQYF.

This clonotype appeared many times. The chain couples TRBV18 to TRBJ1-2; a weak D match, TRBD1 (5 bases). This CDR3 region has 13 residues. The V end lost 0 bases, the J end lost 11 bases, and 13 bases lay between the germline ends. CDR1 is KGHSH, CDR2 LQKENI, per germline. CDR3 region: CASSPPSWGSYTF. For the CDR3, the DNA is TGTGCCAGCTCACCACCGTCATGGGGGTCGTACACCTTC. The variable domain in full, with the rest retrieved from reference TRBV18 and TRBJ1-2, is NAGVMQNPRHLVRRRGQEARLRCSPMKGHSHVYWYRQLPEEGLKFMVYLQKENIIDESGMPKERFSAEFPKEGPSILRIQQVVRGDSAAYFCASSPPSWGSYTFGSGTRLTVV.

V gene TRBV6-1 combines with J gene TRBJ2-5; 10 nucleotides agree with TRBD2. CDR3 length: 15 amino acids. Losses at the gene ends were 10 bases for V and 2 bases for J; bases not matched to a gene: 10. Germline lookup yields CDR1 MNHNS and CDR2 SASEGT. CDR3 DNA sequence: TGTGCCACGGGACTAGCGACAGGATTACAAGAGACCCAGTACTTC. It translates to CATGLATGLQETQYF.

This clonotype was seen ten or more times. The gene calls are TRBV12-3 or TRBV12-4 and TRBJ2-2; 7 nucleotides align to TRBD1. This CDR3 spans 15 amino acids. V shed 7 bases, J shed 7 bases, and the junction held 12 bases outside the gene matches. The CDR3 protein is CASTLLTGNGGELFF. The DNA of the CDR3 is TGTGCCAGCACCCTACTGACAGGGAATGGCGGGGAGCTGTTTTTT.

V is TRBV24-1 and J is TRBJ2-5; 13 bases match TRBD2. The length of the CDR3 is 16 residues. Trimming at V came to 4 bases and at J to 4 bases, leaving 5 bases not matched to a gene. Germline loops: CDR1 KGHDR, CDR2 SFDVKD. CDR3 sequence: CATSDILAGGRETQYF. The DNA of the CDR3 is TGTGCCACCAGTGACATACTAGCGGGAGGGAGAGAGACCCAGTACTTC.

This clonotype was seen at least ten times. The chain couples TRBV6-2 or TRBV6-3 to TRBJ1-5, with unresolved D. This CDR3 has 16 amino acids. V was cut by 6 bases and J by 0 bases, with 15 bases left in between. Germline V CDR1 and CDR2: MNHEY, SVGEGT. Here the CDR3 reads CASSPSIGYSNQPQHF. CDR3 DNA: TGTGCCAGCAGCCCCAGTATAGGCTATAGCAATCAGCCCCAGCATTTT.

This clonotype was detected only a few times. J is TRBJ1-1 and V is TRBV3-1; D possibly corresponds to TRBD1 (6 bases). The CDR3 sequence is 14 residues long. Germline V CDR1 and CDR2: LGHDT, YNNKEL (reference sequence). V lost 0 bases to trimming and J lost 8 bases, with 13 bases between them. This CDR3 reads CASSQEGGQGEAFF. The CDR3 DNA is TGTGCCAGCAGCCAAGAGGGGGGGCAGGGGGAAGCTTTCTTT.

The chain employs TRBV6-1 and TRBJ1-5; weak D call: TRBD1 (5 bases). V gave up 3 bases and J gave up 1 base, with 10 bases separating them. CDR1 is MNHNS and CDR2 is SASEGT in the germline V gene. The CDR3 is 15 amino acids. CDR3 coding DNA: TGTGCCAGCAGTGACTTACAGGCAAGCAATCAGCCCCAGCATTTT. Translated: CASSDLQASNQPQHF.